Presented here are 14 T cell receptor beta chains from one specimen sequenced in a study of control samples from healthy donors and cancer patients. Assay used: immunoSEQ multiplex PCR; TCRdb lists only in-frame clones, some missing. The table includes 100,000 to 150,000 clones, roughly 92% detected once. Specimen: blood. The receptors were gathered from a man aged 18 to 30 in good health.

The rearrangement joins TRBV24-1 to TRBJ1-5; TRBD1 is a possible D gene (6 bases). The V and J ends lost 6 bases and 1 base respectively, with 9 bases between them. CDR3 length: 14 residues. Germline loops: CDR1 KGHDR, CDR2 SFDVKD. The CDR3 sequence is CATSNRESNQPQHF. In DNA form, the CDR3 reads TGTGCCACCAGTAACAGGGAAAGCAATCAGCCCCAGCATTTT.

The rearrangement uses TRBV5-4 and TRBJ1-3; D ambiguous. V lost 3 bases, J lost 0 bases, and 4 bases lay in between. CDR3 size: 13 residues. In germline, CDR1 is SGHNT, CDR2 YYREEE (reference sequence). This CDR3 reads CASSYGSGNTIYF. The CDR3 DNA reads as TGTGCCAGCAGCTACGGCTCTGGAAACACCATATATTTT.

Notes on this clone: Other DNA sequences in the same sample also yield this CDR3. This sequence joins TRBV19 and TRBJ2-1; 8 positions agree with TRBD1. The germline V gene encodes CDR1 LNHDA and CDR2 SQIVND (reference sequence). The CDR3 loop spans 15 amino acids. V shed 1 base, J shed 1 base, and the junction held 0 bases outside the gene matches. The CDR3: CASSIGTGSYNEQFF. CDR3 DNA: TGTGCCAGTAGTATAGGGACAGGGTCCTACAATGAGCAGTTCTTC.

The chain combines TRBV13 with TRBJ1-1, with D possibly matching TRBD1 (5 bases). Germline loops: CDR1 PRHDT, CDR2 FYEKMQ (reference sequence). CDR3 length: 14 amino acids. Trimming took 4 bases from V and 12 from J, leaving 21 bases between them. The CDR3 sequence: CASSSSGAQKGTFF. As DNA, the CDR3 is TGTGCCAGCAGCTCCTCCGGGGCTCAAAAGGGGACTTTCTTT.

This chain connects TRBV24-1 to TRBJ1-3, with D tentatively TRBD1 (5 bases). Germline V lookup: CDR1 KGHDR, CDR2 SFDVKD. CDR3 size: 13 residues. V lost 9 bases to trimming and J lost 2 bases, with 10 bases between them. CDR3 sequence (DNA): TGTGCCACCGGGGGTAGGGCTGGAAACACCATATATTTT. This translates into CATGGRAGNTIYF.

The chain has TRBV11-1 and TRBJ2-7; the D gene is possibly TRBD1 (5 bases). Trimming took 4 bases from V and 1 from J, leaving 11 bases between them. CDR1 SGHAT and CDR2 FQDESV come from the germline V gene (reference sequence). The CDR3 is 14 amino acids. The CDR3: CASSSSQESYEQYF. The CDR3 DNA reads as TGTGCCAGCAGCTCCTCACAGGAATCCTACGAGCAGTACTTC.

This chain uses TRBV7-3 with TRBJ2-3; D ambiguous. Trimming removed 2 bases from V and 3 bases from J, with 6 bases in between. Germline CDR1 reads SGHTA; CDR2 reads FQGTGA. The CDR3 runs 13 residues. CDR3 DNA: TGTGCCAGCAGCTTAGGAAGGACAGATACGCAGTATTTT. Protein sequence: CASSLGRTDTQYF.

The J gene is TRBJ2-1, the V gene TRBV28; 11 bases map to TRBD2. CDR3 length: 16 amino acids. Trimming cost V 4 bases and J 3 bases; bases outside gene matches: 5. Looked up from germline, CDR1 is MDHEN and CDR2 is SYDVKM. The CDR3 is CASSSSSGGHYNEQFF. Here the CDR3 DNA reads TGTGCCAGCAGTTCCTCTAGCGGGGGGCACTACAATGAGCAGTTCTTC.

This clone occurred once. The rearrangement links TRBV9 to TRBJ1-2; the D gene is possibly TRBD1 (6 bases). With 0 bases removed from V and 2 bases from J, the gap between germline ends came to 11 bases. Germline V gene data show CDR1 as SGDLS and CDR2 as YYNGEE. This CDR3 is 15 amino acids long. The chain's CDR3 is CASSVAMGQNYGYTF. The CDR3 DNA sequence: TGTGCCAGCAGCGTAGCTATGGGACAAAACTATGGCTACACCTTC.

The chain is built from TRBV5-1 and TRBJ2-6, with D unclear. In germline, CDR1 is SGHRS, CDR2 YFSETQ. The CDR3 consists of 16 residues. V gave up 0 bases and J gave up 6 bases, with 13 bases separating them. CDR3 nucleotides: TGCGCCAGCAGCTTGGATCCCCGACAACAGGCCAACGTCCTGACTTTC. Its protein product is CASSLDPRQQANVLTF. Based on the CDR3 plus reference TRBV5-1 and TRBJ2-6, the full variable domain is KAGVTQTPRYLIKTRGQQVTLSCSPISGHRSVSWYQQTPGQGLQFLFEYFSETQRNKGNFPGRFSGRQFSNSRSEMNVSTLELGDSALYLCASSLDPRQQANVLTFGAGSRLTVL.

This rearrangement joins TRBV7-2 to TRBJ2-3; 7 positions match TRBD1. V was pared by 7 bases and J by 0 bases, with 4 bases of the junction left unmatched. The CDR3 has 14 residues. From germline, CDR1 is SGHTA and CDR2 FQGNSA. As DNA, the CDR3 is TGTGCCAGCACCTCCAGGGGGAGCACAGATACGCAGTATTTT. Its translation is CASTSRGSTDTQYF.

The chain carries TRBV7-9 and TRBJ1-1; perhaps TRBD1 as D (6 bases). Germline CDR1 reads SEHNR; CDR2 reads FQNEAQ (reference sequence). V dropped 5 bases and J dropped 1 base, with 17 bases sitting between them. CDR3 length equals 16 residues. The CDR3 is CASSPLGGPPNTEAFF. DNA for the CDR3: TGTGCCAGCAGCCCTTTAGGGGGGCCACCGAACACTGAAGCTTTCTTT.

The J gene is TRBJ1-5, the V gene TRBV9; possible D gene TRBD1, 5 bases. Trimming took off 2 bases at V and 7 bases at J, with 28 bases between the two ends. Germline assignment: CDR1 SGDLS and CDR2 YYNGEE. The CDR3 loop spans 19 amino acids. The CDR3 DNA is TGTGCCAGCAGCGTGTCACCCGCCGGGCAGGGCTCGGTGGAACAGCCCCAGCATTTT. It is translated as CASSVSPAGQGSVEQPQHF.

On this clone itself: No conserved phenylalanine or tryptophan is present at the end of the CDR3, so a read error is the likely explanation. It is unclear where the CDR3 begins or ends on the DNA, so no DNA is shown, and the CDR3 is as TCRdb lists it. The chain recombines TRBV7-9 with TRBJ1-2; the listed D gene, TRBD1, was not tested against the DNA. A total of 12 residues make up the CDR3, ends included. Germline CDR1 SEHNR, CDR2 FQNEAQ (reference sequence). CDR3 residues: CASSLGAGQAKL.